This T cell receptor (beta chain) was sequenced during a study of Graves' ophthalmopathy and Graves' hyperthyroidism. RNA transcripts served as template for amplifying TCR beta CDR3 sequences. RT-PCR was first run with HTBI primers, then multiplex PCR in a second round. MiXCR was run by TCRdb on the multiplex PCR reads, yielding one entry per CDR3 protein. The sample has about 220,000 distinct CDR3 sequences; approximately 21% are singletons. The CDR3 length is 13 residues. Germline CDR1 SQVTM, CDR2 ANQGSEA. Trimming removed 3 bases at V and 4 bases at J, with 12 bases between. This clonotype came up many times. Antigen specificity is unknown. PBMCs came from roughly 10 ml of fresh peripheral blood. Regarding the study as a whole: Blood also carried most expanded thyroid clonotypes exceeding 0.001 frequency.

The V and J genes are TRBV29-1 and TRBJ2-5, with D tentatively TRBD1 (6 bases). Source material: peripheral blood. The TCR was taken from a woman between 50 and 59 years old with Graves' ophthalmopathy. The CDR3, as DNA: TGCAGCGTTGACGGTGGGACAATAGAGACCCAGTACTTC. This codes for CSVDGGTIETQYF.